The rows below give T cell receptor beta chains drawn from one sample of a study of long-term antiretroviral therapy in people with HIV. Some clones are missing from TCRdb's copy, which holds only in-frame ones; the method was immunoSEQ multiplex PCR. The data hold about 28,000 clones, with roughly 89% observed a single time. Sequenced here: unsorted PBMCs, sampled 0.4 years after starting antiretroviral therapy. The source of these receptors is a man aged 18 to 35 with HIV. Both conserved end residues are trimmed from each CDR3. Each record gives: V gene, CDR3 protein.

TRBV27 ASSLISGGGPTLNEQF
TRBV19 ASSTPGTGLEAF
TRBV27 ASSWGTGVYEQY
TRBV5-1 ASSWTGGGTNNEKLF
TRBV15 ATSRDRGGGQPQH
TRBV27 ASSLSGRASNYGYT
TRBV28 ASSPEWWDGYT
TRBV15 ATSRSGQINTEAF
TRBV7-6 ASSLATGGSTGELF
TRBV5-1 ASSDETGSRAN
TRBV5-6 ASSFGTGLYEQY
TRBV9 ASSVGQGAMGYT
TRBV7-8 ASSLGVGMNTEAF
TRBV5-6 ASSGYGYT
TRBV18 ASSPSLADRPIQY
TRBV4-3 ASSQDRWYEQY
TRBV10-2 ASTQTYRRVKSYEQY
TRBV7-9 ASSSAGTSGYEQY
TRBV6-5 ASSRGWEETQY
TRBV19 ASSSQDGPYGYT
TRBV6-5 ASSYTSEGYYGYT
TRBV15 ATSRGRTGSYGYT
TRBV7-3 ASSLTVGTSPYNEQF
TRBV7-9 ASSLTDTEAF
TRBV27 ASSYNTGNGYGYT
TRBV6-4 ASSDSVQGDYNEQF
TRBV12-5 ASGLAGTVLSTEAF
TRBV25-1 ASSATSPGGVYEQY
TRBV15 ATSKPGLGVNTEAF
TRBV11-1 ASSRDVGVEQY
TRBV5-4 ASSHKDGGSYYGYT
TRBV5-1 ASSGAGTGKEQY
TRBV10-3 AISAGGRRTYNEQF
TRBV7-6 ASSLEAGRSYEQY
TRBV5-4 ASSSLTGGSGELF
TRBV19 ASSMDPGQYNSPLH
TRBV4-1 ASSHLRRDTEAF
TRBV6-6 ASRMRVANEQF
TRBV15 ATSPTRTLNTEAF
TRBV5-4 ASSPEVVAGQETQY
TRBV5-1 ASSSRTATYEQY
TRBV6-1 ASSEGNYRSTNEKLF